What follows are 15 T cell receptor beta chains derived from one specimen sequenced in a study of T cell responses to AZD1222 COVID-19 vaccine. Libraries were prepared by immunoSEQ multiplex PCR; TCRdb keeps only in-frame clonotypes and omits some of them. Found here are tens of thousands of clones, approximately 91% of them singletons; the top ten hold about 20%. Sequencing was performed on peripheral blood, taken on day 0 of AZD1222 vaccination. The receptor source for this set is an adult in good health.

The V call is TRBV7-9, the J call TRBJ1-5; D ambiguous. Trimming cost V 4 bases and J 0 bases, with 10 bases left between them. This CDR3 is built from 15 residues. Germline loops: CDR1 SEHNR, CDR2 FQNEAQ (reference sequence). This CDR3 is CASSSAEYSNQPQHF. The DNA of the CDR3 is TGTGCCAGCAGCTCGGCAGAGTATAGCAATCAGCCCCAGCATTTT.

The chain is built from TRBV6-1 and TRBJ1-5; D call uncertain. CDR1 MNHNS and CDR2 SASEGT come from the germline V gene. V dropped 0 bases and J dropped 0 bases, with 3 bases sitting between them. This CDR3 region has 14 residues. CDR3 bases: TGTGCCAGCAGTGAAGCCTATAGCAATCAGCCCCAGCATTTT. Translated: CASSEAYSNQPQHF.

This chain joins TRBV3-1 (or the pseudogene TRBV3-2) and TRBJ1-5; 7 bases map to TRBD1. Germline assignment: CDR1 LGHDT and CDR2 YNNKEL (reference sequence). V shed 5 bases and J 0 bases; nucleotides not matched to a gene: 1. This CDR3 is built from 14 residues. In DNA, the CDR3 is TGTGCCAGCAGCGCAGGGGGTAGCAATCAGCCCCAGCATTTT. The encoded protein is CASSAGGSNQPQHF.

This clone was observed once. The genes are TRBV4-2 and TRBJ1-2, with a tentative D call TRBD1 (5 bases). Trimming cost V 0 bases and J 8 bases, with 16 bases left between them. The CDR3 runs 15 residues. The germline CDR1 and CDR2 sequences are LGHNA and YNFKEQ. The CDR3 nucleotides read TGTGCCAGCAGCCAAGATCTTTCCACGGGACCGGGCTACACCTTC. This translates into CASSQDLSTGPGYTF.

The rearrangement joins TRBV12-3 or TRBV12-4 to TRBJ1-1; no clear D gene. V shed 6 bases and J shed 2 bases, with 10 bases lying between them. The CDR3 consists of 13 residues. For the CDR3, the DNA is TGTGCCAGCAGCCAGAGCTATAACACTGAAGCTTTCTTT. It codes for CASSQSYNTEAFF.

For this clone: Germline is not matched at one junction end, which may reflect a read error. The chain recombines TRBV5-1 with TRBJ2-7, with TRBD1 as a possible D gene (6 bases). The CDR3 covers 14 residues. Germline values: CDR1 SGHRS, CDR2 YFSETQ. In nucleotides, the CDR3 is TGCGCCAGCAGCTCAACGACAGGAGTCTACGAGCAATACTTC. It specifies CASSSTTGVYEQYF.

V and J are TRBV27 and TRBJ2-5; 14 nucleotides line up with TRBD2. V trimming: 2 bases; J trimming: 5 bases; junction bases outside the gene matches: 7. Germline CDR1 reads MNHEY; CDR2 reads SMNVEV (reference sequence). The CDR3 loop spans 17 amino acids. CDR3 DNA sequence: TGTGCCAGCAGTTTAGGACTAGCGGGGGGCTCTCGGGAGACCCAGTACTTC. Amino acid sequence: CASSLGLAGGSRETQYF.

This chain joins TRBV4-1 and TRBJ2-7; D could derive from TRBD1 or TRBD2 (5 bases each). Germline V CDR1 and CDR2: MGHRA, YSYEKL. The CDR3 length is 14 residues. V was pared by 1 base and J by 4 bases, with 11 bases between. CDR3 DNA sequence: TGCGCCAGCAGCCAAGTGGGGGTTGTATACGAGCAGTACTTC. This translates into CASSQVGVVYEQYF.

There are a few counts of this clone. V usage is TRBV29-1 and J usage is TRBJ1-2; tentatively, D is TRBD1 (5 bases). The germline CDR1 and CDR2 sequences are SQVTM and ANQGSEA. This CDR3 contains 13 residues. V dropped 2 bases and J dropped 7 bases, with 14 bases sitting between them. The CDR3 nucleotides are TGCAGCGTTGAACCCGGGACCCGGGGTGGCTACACCTTC. Translated: CSVEPGTRGGYTF.

With respect to this clone: A clone one base away is much larger, so this may be a read error. The chain couples TRBV7-2 to TRBJ1-2; 9 positions match TRBD1. The germline V gene has CDR1 SGHTA and CDR2 FQGNSA. There are 13 residues in the CDR3. V lost 5 bases and J lost 4; bases outside the gene matches: 2. CDR3 residues: CASSPGQGYGYTF. In DNA, the CDR3 is TGTGCCAGCAGCCCGGGACAGGGCTATGGCTACACCTTC.

The chain uses TRBV5-1 and TRBJ2-1; no reliable D call. V was cut by 2 bases and J by 0 bases, with 9 bases left in between. The CDR3 extends over 15 amino acids. Germline lookup yields CDR1 SGHRS and CDR2 YFSETQ. The CDR3 DNA reads as TGCGCCAGCAGCTTTGGCGACGGCTCCTACAATGAGCAGTTCTTC. The encoded protein is CASSFGDGSYNEQFF.

The rearrangement uses TRBV3-1 (or the pseudogene TRBV3-2) and TRBJ2-5; 10 nucleotides match TRBD2. The CDR3 runs to 15 residues. After removal of 1 base from V and 5 bases from J, the junction contained 4 bases not matched to a gene. Germline-derived CDR1 and CDR2 are LGHDT and YNNKEL (reference sequence). The CDR3 DNA sequence: TGTGCCAGCAGCCAAGTAGCGGGGGGAGCGGAGACCCAGTACTTC. Its translation is CASSQVAGGAETQYF.

The chain has TRBV6-2 or TRBV6-3 and TRBJ1-5; D unclear. The CDR3 is made up of 14 amino acids. Trimming cost V 6 bases and J 7 bases, with 16 bases left between them. Germline V gene data show CDR1 as MNHEY and CDR2 as SVGEGT. In DNA form, the CDR3 reads TGTGCCAGCAGCCTTGACGGATCCTGGCAGCCCCAGCATTTT. Protein sequence: CASSLDGSWQPQHF.

V gene TRBV9 combines with J gene TRBJ1-1; TRBD1 matches at 7 bases. The J segment lost 3 bases and the V segment lost 0 bases, leaving 14 bases of the junction unmatched. Germline V gives CDR1 SGDLS, CDR2 YYNGEE. The CDR3 consists of 18 residues. The CDR3 nucleotides read TGTGCCAGCAGCGTAGTGACCACCACCAGGGGGTACGACACTGAAGCTTTCTTT. Translating gives CASSVVTTTRGYDTEAFF. The entire variable domain, with the rest obtained from reference TRBV9 and TRBJ1-1, is as follows: DSGVTQTPKHLITATGQRVTLRCSPRSGDLSVYWYQQSLDQGLQFLIQYYNGEERAKGNILERFSAQQFPDLHSELNLSSLELGDSALYFCASSVVTTTRGYDTEAFFGQGTRLTVV.

The CDR3 DNA sequence: TGTGCCAGCAGCCAGCTACAGGAAAACACTGAAGCTTTCTTT. It translates to CASSQLQENTEAFF. J is TRBJ1-1 and V is TRBV4-2; D is possibly TRBD1 (5 bases). CDR1 is LGHNA, CDR2 YNFKEQ, per germline. This CDR3 is 14 amino acids long. The V gene lost 3 bases and the J gene lost 2 bases, with 10 bases spanning the gap.